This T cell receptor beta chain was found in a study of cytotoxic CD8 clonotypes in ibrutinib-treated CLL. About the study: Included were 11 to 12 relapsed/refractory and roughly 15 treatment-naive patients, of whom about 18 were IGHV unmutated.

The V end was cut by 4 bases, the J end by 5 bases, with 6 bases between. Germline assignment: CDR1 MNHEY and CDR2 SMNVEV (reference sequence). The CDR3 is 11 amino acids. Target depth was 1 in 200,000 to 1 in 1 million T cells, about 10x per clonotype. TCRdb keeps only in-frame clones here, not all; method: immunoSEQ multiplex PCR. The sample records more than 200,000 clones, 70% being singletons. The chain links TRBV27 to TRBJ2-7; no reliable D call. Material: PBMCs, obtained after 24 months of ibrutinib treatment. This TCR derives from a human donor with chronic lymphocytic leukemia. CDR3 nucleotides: TGTGCCAGCAGTTCCTACGACGAGCAGTACTTC. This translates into CASSSYDEQYF.